The 5 T cell receptor beta chains listed next were all sequenced from one sample in a study of blood T cells in healthy people across ages. Primed by a sample-barcoded 5' primer and a J-beta primer mix, a second PCR proceeded for about 7 to 12 cycles. TCRdb reprocessed the 5' RACE reads with MiXCR, giving one entry per CDR3 protein. This table holds some 1.4 million distinct CDR3 sequences, roughly 45% found once. Material: blood. The receptors derive from a woman aged 18-30 years in good health.

This clonotype was seen once. The chain couples TRBV7-9 to TRBJ1-2; no definite D call. The CDR3 loop spans 17 amino acids. Trimming cost V 8 bases and J 0 bases, with 22 bases left between them. Germline V gives CDR1 SEHNR, CDR2 FQNEAQ (reference sequence). The CDR3 DNA follows: TGTGCCAGCGAGCTGGGGTTATCCAGGACTGCTAACTATGGCTACACCTTC. Its translation is CASELGLSRTANYGYTF. Complete variable domain (other parts from reference TRBV7-9 and TRBJ1-2): DTGVSQNPRHKITKRGQNVTFRCDPISEHNRLYWYRQTLGQGPEFLTYFQNEAQLEKSRLLSDRFSAERPKGSFSTLEIQRTEQGDSAMYLCASELGLSRTANYGYTFGSGTRLTVV.

A few counts support this clonotype. V usage is TRBV7-9 and J usage is TRBJ2-5; D could derive from TRBD1 or TRBD2 (5 bases each). V shed 3 bases and J shed 5 bases, with 16 bases lying between them. The CDR3 extends over 15 amino acids. CDR1 SEHNR and CDR2 FQNEAQ come from the germline V gene (reference sequence). The CDR3 bases are TGTGCCAGCAGCTTTGGGCGATGGGACGGGGAGACCCAGTACTTC. It codes for CASSFGRWDGETQYF.

This chain uses TRBV12-3 or TRBV12-4 with TRBJ2-3, with D possibly being TRBD1 (5 bases). The CDR3 is 13 residues long. V lost 10 bases and J lost 11, with 22 bases in between. CDR3 residues: CAIRGEGADVQYF. The CDR3 DNA reads TGTGCCATCCGAGGCGAAGGGGCAGATGTGCAGTATTTT.

The chain recombines TRBV7-9 with TRBJ2-1, with TRBD2 identical over 9 bases. The V and J ends lost 1 base and 13 bases, in that order; junction bases with no gene match: 8. This CDR3 has 14 amino acids. Per the germline V gene, CDR1 is SEHNR and CDR2 is FQNEAQ (reference sequence). The CDR3 loop is CASSLGLAEIFQFF. CDR3 bases: TGTGCCAGCAGCTTAGGACTAGCGGAAATTTTCCAGTTCTTC.

The chain couples TRBV7-2 to TRBJ1-1; 8 nucleotides line up with TRBD1. Per the germline V gene, CDR1 is SGHTA and CDR2 is FQGNSA. With V trimmed by 2 bases and J by 1 base, 6 bases remained unmatched. This CDR3 has 16 amino acids. The CDR3 protein is CASSLRTGWENTEAFF. DNA for the CDR3: TGTGCCAGCAGCTTAAGGACAGGGTGGGAGAACACTGAAGCTTTCTTT. The whole variable domain, filled in from reference TRBV7-2 and TRBJ1-1, reads GAGVSQSPSNKVTEKGKDVELRCDPISGHTALYWYRQSLGQGLEFLIYFQGNSAPDKSGLPSDRFSAERTGGSVSTLTIQRTQQEDSAVYLCASSLRTGWENTEAFFGQGTRLTVV.